This T cell receptor (beta chain) was recovered during a study of identical twins. Study-wide results and caveats: One should note that invariant MAIT and iNKT cells could partly confound zero-insertion analyses. Beta clonotypes that were abundant in cord blood contained fewer insertions, a pattern absent from memory repertoires. The study found that models underestimated out-of-frame TCR alpha sharing in monozygotic twins.

On this clonotype: Its specificity is unknown.

MiXCR, run by TCRdb on the 5' RACE reads, gives a single entry per CDR3 protein. The sample yields about 570,000 distinct CDR3 sequences, 7.5% to 10% seen once. These records were also assigned to another study, of yellow fever vaccine responses in identical twins.

The clonotype comes from a woman between 18 and 29 years old in good health. The sample consisted of PBMCs.

CDR3 amino acids: CSVSGTQAFF. The CDR3 DNA follows: TGCAGCGTTTCCGGGACGCAAGCTTTCTTT. This sequence joins TRBV29-1 and TRBJ1-1, with a possible D match to TRBD1 (5 bases). V shed 5 bases and J shed 9 bases, with 10 bases lying between them. This CDR3 has 10 residues. Germline V gene lookup returns CDR1 SQVTM and CDR2 ANQGSEA. Based on the CDR3 plus reference TRBV29-1 and TRBJ1-1, the full variable domain is SAVISQKPSRDICQRGTSLTIQCQVDSQVTMMFWYRQQPGQSLTLIATANQGSEATYESGFVIDKFPISRPNLTFSTLTVSNMSPEDSSIYLCSVSGTQAFFGQGTRLTVV.